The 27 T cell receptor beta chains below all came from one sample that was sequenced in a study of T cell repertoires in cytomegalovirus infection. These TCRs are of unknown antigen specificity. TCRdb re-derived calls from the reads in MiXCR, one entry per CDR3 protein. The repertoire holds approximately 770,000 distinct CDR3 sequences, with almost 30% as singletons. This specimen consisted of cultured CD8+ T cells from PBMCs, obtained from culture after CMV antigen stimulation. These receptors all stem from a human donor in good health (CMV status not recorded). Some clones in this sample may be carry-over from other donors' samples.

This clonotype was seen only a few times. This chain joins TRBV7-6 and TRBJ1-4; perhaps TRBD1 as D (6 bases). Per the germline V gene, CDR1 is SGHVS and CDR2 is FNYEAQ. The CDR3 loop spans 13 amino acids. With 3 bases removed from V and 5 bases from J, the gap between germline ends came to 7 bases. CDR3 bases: TGTGCCAGCAGCTTCCAGGGGAATGAAAAACTGTTTTTT. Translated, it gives CASSFQGNEKLFF.

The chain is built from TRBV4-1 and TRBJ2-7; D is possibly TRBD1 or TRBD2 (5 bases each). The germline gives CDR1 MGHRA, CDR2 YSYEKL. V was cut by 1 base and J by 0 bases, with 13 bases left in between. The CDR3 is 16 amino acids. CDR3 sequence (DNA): TGCGCCAGCAGCCAAGGGGAAGGGACGGGCTCCTACGAGCAGTACTTC. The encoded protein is CASSQGEGTGSYEQYF.

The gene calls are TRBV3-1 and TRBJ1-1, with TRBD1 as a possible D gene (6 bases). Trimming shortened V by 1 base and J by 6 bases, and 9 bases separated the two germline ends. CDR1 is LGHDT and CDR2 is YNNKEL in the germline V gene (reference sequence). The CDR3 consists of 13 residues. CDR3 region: CASSQAQGPEAFF. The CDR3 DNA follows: TGTGCCAGCAGCCAAGCACAGGGTCCTGAAGCTTTCTTT.

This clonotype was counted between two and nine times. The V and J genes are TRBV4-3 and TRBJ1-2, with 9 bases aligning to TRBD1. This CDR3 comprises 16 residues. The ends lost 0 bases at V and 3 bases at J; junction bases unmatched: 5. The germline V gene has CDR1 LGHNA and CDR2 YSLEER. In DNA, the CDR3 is TGCGCCAGCAGCCAAGAAACAGGGGGCCTTGACTATGGCTACACCTTC. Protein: CASSQETGGLDYGYTF.

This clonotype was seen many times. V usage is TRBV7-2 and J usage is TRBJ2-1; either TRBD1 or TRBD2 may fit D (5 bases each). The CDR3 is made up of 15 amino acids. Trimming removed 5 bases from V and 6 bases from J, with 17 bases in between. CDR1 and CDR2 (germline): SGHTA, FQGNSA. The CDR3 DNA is TGTGCCAGCAGCCATTTGGGGGATTTGGGCAATGAGCAGTTCTTC. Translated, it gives CASSHLGDLGNEQFF. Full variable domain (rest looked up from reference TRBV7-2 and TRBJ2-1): GAGVSQSPSNKVTEKGKDVELRCDPISGHTALYWYRQSLGQGLEFLIYFQGNSAPDKSGLPSDRFSAERTGGSVSTLTIQRTQQEDSAVYLCASSHLGDLGNEQFFGPGTRLTVL.

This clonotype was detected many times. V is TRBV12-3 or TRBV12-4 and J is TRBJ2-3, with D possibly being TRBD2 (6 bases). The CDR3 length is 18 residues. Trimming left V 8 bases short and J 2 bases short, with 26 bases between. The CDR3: CASVWEVPTEPDTDTQYF. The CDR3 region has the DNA TGTGCCAGCGTTTGGGAGGTACCGACAGAGCCCGACACAGATACGCAGTATTTT.

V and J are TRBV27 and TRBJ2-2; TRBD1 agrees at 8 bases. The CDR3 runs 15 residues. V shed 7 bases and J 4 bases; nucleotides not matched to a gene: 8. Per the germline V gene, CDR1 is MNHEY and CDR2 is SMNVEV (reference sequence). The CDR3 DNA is TGTGCCAGCACTGGGGACAGGCTGGCCACCGGGGAGCTGTTTTTT. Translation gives CASTGDRLATGELFF.

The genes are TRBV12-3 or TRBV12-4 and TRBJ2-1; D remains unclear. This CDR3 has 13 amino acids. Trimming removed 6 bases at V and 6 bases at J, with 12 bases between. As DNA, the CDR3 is TGTGCCAGCAGCGAGGCAAGGCGCAATGAGCAGTTCTTC. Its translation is CASSEARRNEQFF.

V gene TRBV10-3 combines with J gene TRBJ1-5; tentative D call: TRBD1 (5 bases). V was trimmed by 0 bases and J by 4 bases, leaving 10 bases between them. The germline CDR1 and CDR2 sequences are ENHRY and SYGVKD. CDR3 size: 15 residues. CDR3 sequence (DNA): TGTGCCATCAGTGAGTCGGAGGCAGGGAATCAGCCCCAGCATTTT. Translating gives CAISESEAGNQPQHF.

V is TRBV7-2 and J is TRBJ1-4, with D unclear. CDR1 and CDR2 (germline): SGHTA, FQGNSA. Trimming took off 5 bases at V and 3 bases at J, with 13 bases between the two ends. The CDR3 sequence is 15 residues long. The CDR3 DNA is TGTGCCAGCAGCCCACTCCACAGATCTAATGAAAAACTGTTTTTT. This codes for CASSPLHRSNEKLFF. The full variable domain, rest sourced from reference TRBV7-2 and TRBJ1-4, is GAGVSQSPSNKVTEKGKDVELRCDPISGHTALYWYRQSLGQGLEFLIYFQGNSAPDKSGLPSDRFSAERTGGSVSTLTIQRTQQEDSAVYLCASSPLHRSNEKLFFGSGTQLSVL.

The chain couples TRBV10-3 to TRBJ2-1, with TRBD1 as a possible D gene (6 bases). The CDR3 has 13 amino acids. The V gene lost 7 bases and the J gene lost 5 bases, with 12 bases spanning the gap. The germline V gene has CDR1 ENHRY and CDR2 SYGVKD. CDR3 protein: CAIKVTGDNEQFF. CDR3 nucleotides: TGTGCCATCAAGGTGACAGGAGACAATGAGCAGTTCTTC.

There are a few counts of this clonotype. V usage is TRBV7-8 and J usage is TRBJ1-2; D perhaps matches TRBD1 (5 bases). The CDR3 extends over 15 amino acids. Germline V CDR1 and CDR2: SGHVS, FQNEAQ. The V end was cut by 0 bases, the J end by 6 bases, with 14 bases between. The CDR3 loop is CASSLAWDSPHGYTF. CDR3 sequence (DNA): TGTGCCAGCAGCTTAGCGTGGGACTCCCCCCATGGCTACACCTTC.

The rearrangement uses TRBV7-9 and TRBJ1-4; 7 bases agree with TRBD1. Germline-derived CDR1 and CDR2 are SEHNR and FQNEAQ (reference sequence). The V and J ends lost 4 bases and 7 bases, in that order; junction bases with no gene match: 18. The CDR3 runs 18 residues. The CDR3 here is CASSSLLRNRDSSEKLFF. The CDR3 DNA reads TGTGCCAGCAGCTCTTTATTGCGAAACCGGGACAGTAGTGAAAAACTGTTTTTT. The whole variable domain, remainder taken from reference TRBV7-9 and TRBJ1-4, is DTGVSQNPRHKITKRGQNVTFRCDPISEHNRLYWYRQTLGQGPEFLTYFQNEAQLEKSRLLSDRFSAERPKGSFSTLEIQRTEQGDSAMYLCASSSLLRNRDSSEKLFFGSGTQLSVL.

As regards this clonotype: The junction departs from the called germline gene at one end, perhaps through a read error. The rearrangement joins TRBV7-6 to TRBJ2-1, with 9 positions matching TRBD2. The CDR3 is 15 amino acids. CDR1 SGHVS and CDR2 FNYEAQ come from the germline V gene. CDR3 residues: CASSPSGAFYNEQFF. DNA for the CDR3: TGTGCTAGCAGCCCTAGCGGGGCCTTCTACAATGAGCAGTTCTTC.

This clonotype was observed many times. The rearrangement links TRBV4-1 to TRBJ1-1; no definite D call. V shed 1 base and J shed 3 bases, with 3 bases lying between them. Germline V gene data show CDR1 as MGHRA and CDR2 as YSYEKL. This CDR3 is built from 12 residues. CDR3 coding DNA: TGCGCCAGCAGCCAAGGGGACACTGAAGCTTTCTTT. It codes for CASSQGDTEAFF.

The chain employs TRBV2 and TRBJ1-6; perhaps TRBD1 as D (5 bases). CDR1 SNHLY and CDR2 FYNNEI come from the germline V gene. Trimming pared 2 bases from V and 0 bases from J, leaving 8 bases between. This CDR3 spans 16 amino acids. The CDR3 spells CASSELGDSYNSPLHF. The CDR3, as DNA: TGTGCCAGCAGTGAATTAGGGGACTCCTATAATTCACCCCTCCACTTT.

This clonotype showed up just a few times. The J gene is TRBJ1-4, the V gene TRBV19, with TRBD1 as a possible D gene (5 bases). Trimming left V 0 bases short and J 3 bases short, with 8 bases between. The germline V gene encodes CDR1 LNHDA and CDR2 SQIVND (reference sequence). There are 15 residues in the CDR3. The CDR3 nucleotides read TGTGCCAGTAGTATAGACGGGGACCCTAATGAAAAACTGTTTTTT. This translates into CASSIDGDPNEKLFF.

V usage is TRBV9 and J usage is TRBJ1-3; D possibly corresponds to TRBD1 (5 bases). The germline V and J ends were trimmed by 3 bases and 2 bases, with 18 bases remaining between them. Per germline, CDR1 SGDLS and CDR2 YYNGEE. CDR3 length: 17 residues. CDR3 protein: CASSGSRGHRTGNTIYF. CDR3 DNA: TGTGCCAGCAGCGGGAGTCGCGGACACCGAACTGGAAACACCATATATTTT.

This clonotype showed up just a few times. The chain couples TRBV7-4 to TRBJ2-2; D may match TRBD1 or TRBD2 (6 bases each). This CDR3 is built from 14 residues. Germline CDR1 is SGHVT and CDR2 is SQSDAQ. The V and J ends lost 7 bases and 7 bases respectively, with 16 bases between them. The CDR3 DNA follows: TGTGCCAGCATCCTCTCCGGGGGCAACGGGGAGCTGTTTTTT. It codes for CASILSGGNGELFF.

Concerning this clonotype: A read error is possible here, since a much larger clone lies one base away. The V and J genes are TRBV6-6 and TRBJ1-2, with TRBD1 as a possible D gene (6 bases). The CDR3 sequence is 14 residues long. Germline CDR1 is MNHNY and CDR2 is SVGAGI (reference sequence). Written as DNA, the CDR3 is TGTGCCAGCAGTGTTCAGGGGATAATGTCTGGCTACCCCTTC. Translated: CASSVQGIMSGYPF.

CDR3 residues: CASSGGLRGAVYEQYV. Here the CDR3 DNA reads TGTGCCAGCAGTGGAGGTCTGAGGGGGGCCGTCTACGAGCAGTACGTC. The chain couples TRBV2 to TRBJ2-7; D is tentatively TRBD1 or TRBD2 (6 bases each). CDR3 length: 16 residues. The ends were cut back, 4 bases at V and 3 bases at J, with 19 bases in the middle. CDR1 and CDR2 from the germline V gene are SNHLY and FYNNEI.

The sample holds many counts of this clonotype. The CDR3 DNA sequence: TGTGCCAGCAGCTTTAGGGACAGGGGGCGCGTCGGCACTGAAGCTTTCTTT. Residues: CASSFRDRGRVGTEAFF. The chain employs TRBV7-2 and TRBJ1-1; TRBD1 matches at 12 bases. CDR1 is SGHTA, CDR2 FQGNSA, per germline. The V gene end was trimmed by 3 bases and the J gene end by 4 bases; junction bases not matched to a gene: 9. The CDR3 loop spans 17 amino acids.

CDR3 nucleotides: TGTGCCAGCAGCTCAAGGGGGGGCCAGGACACCGGGGAGCTGTTTTTT. It is translated as CASSSRGGQDTGELFF. The J gene is TRBJ2-2, the V gene TRBV7-9, with D possibly matching TRBD2 (7 bases). Deletions cut 4 bases from V and 3 bases from J, with 15 bases between. The CDR3 is 16 amino acids. Germline CDR1 is SEHNR and CDR2 is FQNEAQ (reference sequence).

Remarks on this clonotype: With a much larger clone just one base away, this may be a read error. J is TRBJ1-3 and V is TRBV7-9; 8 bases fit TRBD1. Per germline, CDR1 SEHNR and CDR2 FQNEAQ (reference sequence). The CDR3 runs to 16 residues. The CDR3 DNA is TGTTCCAGCAGCTACAAACAGGGGGAGTATGGAAACACCATATATTTT. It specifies CSSSYKQGEYGNTIYF.

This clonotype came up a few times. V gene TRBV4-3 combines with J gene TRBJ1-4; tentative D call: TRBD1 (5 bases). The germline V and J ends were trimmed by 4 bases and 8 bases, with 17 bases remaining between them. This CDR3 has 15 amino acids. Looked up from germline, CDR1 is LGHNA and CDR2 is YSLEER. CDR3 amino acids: CASSPSSGAREKLFF. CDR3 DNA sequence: TGCGCCAGCAGCCCGAGCAGCGGGGCACGAGAAAAACTGTTTTTT.

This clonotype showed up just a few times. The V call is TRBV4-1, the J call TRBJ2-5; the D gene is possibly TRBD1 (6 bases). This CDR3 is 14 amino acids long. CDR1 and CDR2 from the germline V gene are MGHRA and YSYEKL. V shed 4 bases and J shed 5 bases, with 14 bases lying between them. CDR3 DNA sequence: TGCGCCAGCAGCCCTGGACAGTTCAGCGAGACCCAGTACTTC. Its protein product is CASSPGQFSETQYF.

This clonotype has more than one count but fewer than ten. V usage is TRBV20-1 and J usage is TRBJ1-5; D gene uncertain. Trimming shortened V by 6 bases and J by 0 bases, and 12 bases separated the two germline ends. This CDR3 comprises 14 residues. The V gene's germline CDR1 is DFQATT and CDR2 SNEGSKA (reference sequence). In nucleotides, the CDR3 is TGCAGTGCCAAGGACGGAAATAGCAATCAGCCCCAGCATTTT. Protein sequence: CSAKDGNSNQPQHF.